The next 5 T cell receptor beta chains were all read from a single sample in a study of identifying expanded T cells in peripheral blood. Profiling relied on immunoSEQ multiplex PCR, and the TCRdb table lists in-frame clones only, not all of them. The profile shows approximately 100,000 clones, around 88% of them singletons. Input material: blood. These receptors were taken from a person between 18 and 70 years old in good health.

The J gene is TRBJ1-1, the V gene TRBV2; no reliable D call. V lost 6 bases and J lost 7, with 6 bases in between. Germline loops: CDR1 SNHLY, CDR2 FYNNEI. This CDR3 region has 10 residues. In nucleotides, the CDR3 is TGTGCCAGCAGAGGGATTGAAGCTTTCTTT. Protein: CASRGIEAFF.

The V call is TRBV29-1, the J call TRBJ2-7; possibly TRBD2 for D (6 bases). Germline assignment: CDR1 SQVTM and CDR2 ANQGSEA. This CDR3 is built from 13 residues. V was cut by 4 bases and J by 0 bases, with 10 bases left in between. CDR3 loop: CSVVAGTSYEQYF. The CDR3 coding sequence is TGCAGCGTTGTGGCGGGGACCTCCTACGAGCAGTACTTC.

This chain joins TRBV9 and TRBJ1-1; possible D gene TRBD1, 5 bases. The CDR3 extends over 15 amino acids. The V end lost 3 bases, the J end lost 5 bases, and 17 bases lay between the germline ends. Germline CDR1 and CDR2: SGDLS and YYNGEE. CDR3 sequence (DNA): TGTGCCAGCAGCGCCGAAGCGGGGGGGGATACTGAAGCTTTCTTT. It yields the protein CASSAEAGGDTEAFF.

Concerning this clone itself: A junction boundary mismatches the germline segment, possibly from a read error. The chain joins TRBV6-5 to TRBJ1-2, with 7 bases matching TRBD1. Germline V lookup: CDR1 MNHEY, CDR2 SVGAGI. The CDR3 is made up of 14 amino acids. This CDR3 reads CAGSQGQAAWGYTF. CDR3 DNA sequence: TGTGCCGGCAGTCAAGGACAGGCGGCCTGGGGCTACACCTTC.

The rearrangement joins TRBV27 to TRBJ2-1, with TRBD2 as a possible D gene (6 bases). Deletions cut 5 bases from V and 8 bases from J, with 19 bases between. The CDR3 extends over 15 amino acids. The germline CDR1 and CDR2 sequences are MNHEY and SMNVEV (reference sequence). The CDR3 DNA reads TGTGCCAGCAGTGAGCGGGCCGCGAGGCTCCATGAGCAGTTCTTC. Translating it yields CASSERAARLHEQFF.